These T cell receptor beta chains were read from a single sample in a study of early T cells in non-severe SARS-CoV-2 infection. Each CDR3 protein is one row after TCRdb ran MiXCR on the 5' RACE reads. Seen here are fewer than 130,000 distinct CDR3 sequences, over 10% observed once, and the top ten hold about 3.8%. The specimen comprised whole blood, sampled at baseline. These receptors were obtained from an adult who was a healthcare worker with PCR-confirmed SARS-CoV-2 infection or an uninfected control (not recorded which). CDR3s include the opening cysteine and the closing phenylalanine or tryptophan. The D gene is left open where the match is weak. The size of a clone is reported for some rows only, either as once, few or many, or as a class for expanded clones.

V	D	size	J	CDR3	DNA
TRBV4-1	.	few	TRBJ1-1	CASRRNTEAFF	TGCGCCAGCAGGAGGAACACTGAAGCTTTCTTT
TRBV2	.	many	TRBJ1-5	CASSKGEIQPQHF	TGTGCCAGCAGTAAGGGGGAAATTCAGCCCCAGCATTTT
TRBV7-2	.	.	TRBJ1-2	CASSLGGSHRDGYTF	TGTGCCAGCAGCTTAGGAGGATCTCACAGGGATGGCTACACCTTC
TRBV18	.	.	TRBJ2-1	CASSLNRQTVSYNEQFF	TGTGCCAGCTCACTAAATAGGCAGACTGTCTCCTACAATGAGCAGTTCTTC
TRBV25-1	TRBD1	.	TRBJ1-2	CASSTGAGYGYTF	TGTGCCAGCAGTACAGGGGCCGGCTATGGCTACACCTTC
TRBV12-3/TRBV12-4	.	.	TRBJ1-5	CASSLSMTDSNQPQHF	TGTGCCAGCAGTTTATCCATGACGGATAGCAATCAGCCCCAGCATTTT
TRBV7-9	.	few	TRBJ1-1	CASSLESITEAFF	TGTGCCAGCAGCTTAGAATCCATCACTGAAGCTTTCTTT
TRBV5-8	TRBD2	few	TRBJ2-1	CASSVTVAGGYNEQFF	TGTGCCAGCAGCGTCACGGTAGCGGGGGGTTACAATGAGCAGTTCTTC
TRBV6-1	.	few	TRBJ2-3	CASRANRGGVSTDTQYF	TGTGCCAGCAGAGCCAACAGGGGAGGGGTTAGCACAGATACGCAGTATTTT
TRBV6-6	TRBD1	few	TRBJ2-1	CASSYEAGGFNEQFF	TGTGCCAGCAGTTACGAGGCAGGGGGCTTCAATGAGCAGTTCTTC
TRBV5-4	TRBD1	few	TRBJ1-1	CASSITGENTEAFF	TGTGCCAGCAGCATAACAGGGGAGAACACTGAAGCTTTCTTT
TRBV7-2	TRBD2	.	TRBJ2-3	CASSLASGLLTDTQYF	TGTGCCAGCAGCTTAGCTTCGGGACTACTCACAGATACGCAGTATTTT
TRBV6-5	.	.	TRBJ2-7	CASSPGGHEQYF	TGTGCCAGCAGCCCGGGCGGGCATGAGCAGTACTTC
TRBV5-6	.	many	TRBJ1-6	CASSPYNSPLHF	TGTGCCAGCAGCCCCTATAATTCACCCCTCCACTTT
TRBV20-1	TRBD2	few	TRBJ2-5	CSALPGLAGGSQETQYF	TGCAGTGCCCTCCCGGGACTAGCGGGAGGGTCACAAGAGACCCAGTACTTC
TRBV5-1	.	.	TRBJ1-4	CASSLEARKGKLFF	TGCGCCAGCAGCTTGGAGGCGCGGAAAGGAAAACTGTTTTTT
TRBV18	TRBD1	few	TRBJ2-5	CASSPRDRGSKETQYF	TGTGCCAGCTCACCACGTGACAGGGGGAGCAAGGAGACCCAGTACTTC
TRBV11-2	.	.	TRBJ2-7	CASSFGAGWGYEQYF	TGTGCCAGCAGCTTCGGGGCCGGATGGGGATACGAGCAGTACTTC
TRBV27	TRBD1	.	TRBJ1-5	CASSLYNPKDRQGVTQPQHF	TGTGCCAGCAGTTTATACAACCCGAAAGACCGACAGGGGGTTACTCAGCCCCAGCATTTT
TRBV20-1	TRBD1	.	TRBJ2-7	CSANHGQGTYEQYF	TGCAGTGCTAATCACGGACAGGGAACCTACGAGCAGTACTTC
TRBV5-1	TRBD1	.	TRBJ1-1	CASTLQGAATNTEAFF	TGCGCCAGCACCTTGCAGGGGGCCGCGACGAACACTGAAGCTTTCTTT
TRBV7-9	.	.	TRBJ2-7	CASSRESEQYF	TGTGCCAGCAGCAGGGAGTCCGAGCAGTACTTC
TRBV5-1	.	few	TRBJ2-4	CASSFGGRIAKNIQYF	TGCGCCAGCAGCTTCGGGGGACGCATAGCCAAAAACATTCAGTACTTC
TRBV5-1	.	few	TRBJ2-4	CASSPFAEENIQYF	TGCGCCAGCAGCCCCTTCGCGGAAGAAAACATTCAGTACTTC
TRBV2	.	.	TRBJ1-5	CASGAERTDTQHF	TGTGCCAGCGGGGCGGAGCGCACAGATACGCAGCATTTT
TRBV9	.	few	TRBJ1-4	CASSVDHRVNEKLFF	TGTGCCAGCAGCGTAGATCACAGGGTTAATGAAAAACTGTTTTTT
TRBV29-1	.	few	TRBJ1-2	CSVGEGGYGYTF	TGCAGCGTTGGTGAGGGAGGCTATGGCTACACCTTC
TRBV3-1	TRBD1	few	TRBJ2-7	CASRTGLPYEQYF	TGTGCCAGTAGGACAGGGCTCCCCTACGAGCAGTACTTC
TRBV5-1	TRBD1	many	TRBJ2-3	CASSLEITGALNTQYF	TGCGCCAGCAGCTTGGAAATTACAGGGGCGCTGAATACGCAGTATTTT
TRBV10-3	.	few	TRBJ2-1	CAISDWGAPYNEQFF	TGTGCCATCAGTGATTGGGGGGCCCCCTACAATGAGCAGTTCTTC
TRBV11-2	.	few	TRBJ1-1	CASSPGAGTGEAFF	TGTGCCAGCTCTCCCGGGGCAGGGACCGGTGAAGCTTTCTTT
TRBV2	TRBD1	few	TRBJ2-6	CASRPGTGQSGANVLTF	TGTGCCAGCAGACCCGGGACAGGCCAATCTGGGGCCAACGTCCTGACTTTC
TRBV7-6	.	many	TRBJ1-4	CASSLATGLNEKLFF	TGTGCCAGCAGCTTAGCGACGGGACTTAATGAAAAACTGTTTTTT
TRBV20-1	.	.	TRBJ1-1	CSASPHTGYEMNTEAFF	TGCAGTGCTAGTCCCCATACAGGGTATGAGATGAACACTGAAGCTTTCTTT
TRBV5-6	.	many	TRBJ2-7	CASSLFQGKTYEQYF	TGTGCCAGCAGCTTGTTCCAGGGAAAGACCTACGAGCAGTACTTC
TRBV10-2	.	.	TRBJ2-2	CASRDYPENTGELFF	TGCGCCAGCAGAGACTACCCTGAGAACACCGGGGAGCTGTTTTTT
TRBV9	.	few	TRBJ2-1	CASSPTPRSTSYNEQFF	TGTGCCAGCAGCCCCACCCCAAGGTCTACCTCCTACAATGAGCAGTTCTTC
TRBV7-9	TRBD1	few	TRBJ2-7	CASRRDRDEQYF	TGTGCCAGCAGACGGGACAGAGACGAGCAGTACTTC
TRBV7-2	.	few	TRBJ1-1	CASSLYRTDEAFF	TGTGCCAGCAGCCTTTATCGGACGGATGAAGCTTTCTTT
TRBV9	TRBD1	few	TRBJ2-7	CASSVLGQGAGEQYF	TGTGCCAGCAGCGTTCTGGGACAGGGGGCGGGCGAGCAGTACTTC
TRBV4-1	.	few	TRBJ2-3	CASSQVGVTTDTQYF	TGCGCCAGCAGCCAAGTCGGGGTTACCACAGATACGCAGTATTTT
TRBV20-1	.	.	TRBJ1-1	CSASDGMNTEAFF	TGCAGTGCTAGTGACGGGATGAACACTGAAGCTTTCTTT
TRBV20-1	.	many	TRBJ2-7	CSARDGGRYEQYF	TGCAGTGCTAGAGATGGAGGCCGCTACGAGCAGTACTTC
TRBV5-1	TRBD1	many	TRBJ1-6	CASSSWTGTDSPLHF	TGCGCCAGCAGCTCCTGGACAGGGACGGATTCACCCCTCCACTTT
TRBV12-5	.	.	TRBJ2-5	CASGLPQGGKETQYF	TGTGCTAGTGGTTTGCCCCAGGGGGGGAAAGAGACCCAGTACTTC
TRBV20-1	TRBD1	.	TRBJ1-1	CSGELTGENTEAFF	TGCAGCGGAGAATTGACAGGGGAAAACACTGAAGCTTTCTTT
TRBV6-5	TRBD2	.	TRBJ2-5	CASSYQRGEETQYF	TGTGCCAGCAGTTACCAGCGGGGGGAAGAGACCCAGTACTTC
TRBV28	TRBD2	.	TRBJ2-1	CASSLAPGLGYNEQFF	TGTGCCAGCAGTTTAGCCCCGGGACTAGGCTACAATGAGCAGTTCTTC
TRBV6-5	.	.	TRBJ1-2	CASSYSGRVNYGYTF	TGTGCCAGCAGTTACTCGGGCAGGGTTAACTATGGCTACACCTTC
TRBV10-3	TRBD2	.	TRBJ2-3	CAISPGLAGGFGTDTQYF	TGTGCCATCAGTCCCGGACTAGCGGGAGGGTTCGGCACAGATACGCAGTATTTT
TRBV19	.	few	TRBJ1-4	CASSIASGNEKLFF	TGTGCCAGTAGTATAGCATCCGGAAATGAAAAACTGTTTTTT
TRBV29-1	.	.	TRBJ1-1	CSAVGLLNTEAFF	TGCAGCGCCGTAGGGCTATTGAACACTGAAGCTTTCTTT
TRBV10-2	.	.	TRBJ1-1	CASSEELTLNTEAFF	TGCGCCAGCAGTGAGGAGCTGACTTTGAACACTGAAGCTTTCTTT
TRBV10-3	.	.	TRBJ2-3	CAIRFGPSTDTQYF	TGTGCCATCAGGTTCGGTCCCTCCACAGATACGCAGTATTTT
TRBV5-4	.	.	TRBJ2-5	CASSLPTDQETQYF	TGTGCCAGCAGCTTGCCGACGGACCAAGAGACCCAGTACTTC
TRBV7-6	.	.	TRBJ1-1	CASSLGGFGEAFF	TGTGCCAGCAGCTTAGGGGGTTTCGGTGAAGCTTTCTTT
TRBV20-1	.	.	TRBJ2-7	CSVSTGTLYEQYF	TGCAGTGTAAGCACCGGGACTCTGTACGAGCAGTACTTC
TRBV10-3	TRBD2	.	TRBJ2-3	CAISEGLAGRQDTQYF	TGTGCCATCAGCGAGGGACTAGCGGGGAGGCAAGATACGCAGTATTTT
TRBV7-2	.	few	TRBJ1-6	CASSSVGPSSYNSPLHF	TGTGCCAGCAGCTCCGTCGGGCCGAGCTCCTATAATTCACCCCTCCACTTT